This TCR beta chain was documented in a study of T and B cells in COVID-19 patients. CDR1 and CDR2 (germline): LNHDA, SQIVND (reference sequence). The length of the CDR3 is 15 residues. The J segment lost 5 bases and the V segment lost 6 bases, leaving 8 bases of the junction unmatched. From blood, about 220-500 ng of genomic DNA served as TRB template. BIOMED2 TRB-A/B primer pools were used in multiplex TRB PCR. TCRdb fed the multiplex PCR reads into MiXCR, producing one record per CDR3 protein. The table includes about 5,400 distinct CDR3 sequences, 25% to 35% detected once. The receptor comes from a human donor with active COVID-19. The chain joins TRBV19 to TRBJ2-1, with 9 positions matching TRBD2. The specimen was blood. The CDR3 spells CASRDTSGSHNEQFF. DNA of the CDR3: TGTGCCAGTAGGGATACTAGCGGGTCCCACAATGAGCAGTTCTTC. The full variable domain, in which reference TRBV19 and TRBJ2-1 provide the parts outside the CDR3, is DGGITQSPKYLFRKEGQNVTLSCEQNLNHDAMYWYRQDPGQGLRLIYYSQIVNDFQKGDIAEGYSVSREKKESFPLTVTSAQKNPTAFYLCASRDTSGSHNEQFFGPGTRLTVL.